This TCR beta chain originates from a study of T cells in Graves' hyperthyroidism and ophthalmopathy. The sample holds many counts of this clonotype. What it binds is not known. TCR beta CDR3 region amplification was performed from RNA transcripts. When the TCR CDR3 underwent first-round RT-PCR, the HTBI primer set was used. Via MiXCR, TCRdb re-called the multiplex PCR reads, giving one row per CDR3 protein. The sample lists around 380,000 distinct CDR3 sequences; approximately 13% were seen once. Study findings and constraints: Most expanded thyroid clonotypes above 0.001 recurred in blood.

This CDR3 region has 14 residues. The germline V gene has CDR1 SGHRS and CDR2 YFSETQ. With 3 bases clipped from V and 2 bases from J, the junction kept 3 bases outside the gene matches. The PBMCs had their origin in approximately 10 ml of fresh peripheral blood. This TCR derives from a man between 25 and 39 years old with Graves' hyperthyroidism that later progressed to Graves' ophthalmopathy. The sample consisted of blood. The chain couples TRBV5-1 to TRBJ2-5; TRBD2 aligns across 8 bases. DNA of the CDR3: TGCGCCAGCAGCTGGATAGCGGGGCAAGAGACCCAGTACTTC. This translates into CASSWIAGQETQYF.